Listed here are 31 T cell receptor beta chains from one sample, sequenced in a study of a mutant IDH1 vaccine in newly diagnosed glioma. Time point of the sample: week 35, safety follow-up. Doses of 300 ug of mutant IDH1 20-mer peptide were given with topical imiquimod. Repertoires were generated with immunoSEQ multiplex PCR, while TCRdb's copy carries only in-frame clones and drops some. The repertoire consists of 65,000 to 85,000 clones, with approximately 86% occurring once and the leading ten covering about 2%. These TCRs are of unknown antigen specificity. The sample consisted of PBMCs, taken from a glioma patient whose treatment included an IDH1 peptide vaccine. These receptors all stem from a man younger than 45 with glioma.

This clone was recorded only once. In the same sample, other DNA sequences code for this CDR3. This chain uses TRBV9 with TRBJ1-1; 7 nucleotides align to TRBD1. V gave up 2 bases and J gave up 1 base; unmatched junction bases: 5. The V gene's germline CDR1 is SGDLS and CDR2 YYNGEE. This CDR3 is 15 amino acids long. The CDR3 DNA is TGTGCCAGCAGCGTGACGGACAGGACGAACACTGAAGCTTTCTTT. Amino acid sequence: CASSVTDRTNTEAFF.

The rearrangement uses TRBV27 and TRBJ2-1; 8 bases fit TRBD2. The CDR3 covers 21 residues. Germline CDR1 is MNHEY and CDR2 is SMNVEV (reference sequence). The V gene end was trimmed by 6 bases and the J gene end by 1 base; junction bases not matched to a gene: 23. Here the CDR3 DNA reads TGTGCCAGCAGCCATCTCCTAGCGGGCTCCGCCCGAGATCCGTCCTACAATGAGCAGTTCTTC. Translated, it gives CASSHLLAGSARDPSYNEQFF.

The chain links TRBV14 to TRBJ1-1; 9 nucleotides line up with TRBD1. Germline V gene sequence: CDR1 SGHDN, CDR2 FVKESK. The CDR3 contains 17 residues. Unmatched junction bases numbered 12, after V lost 3 bases and J lost 4 bases. The CDR3 bases are TGTGCCAGCAGCCATGGCAAGGGACAGGGAACGGGCACTGAAGCTTTCTTT. It specifies CASSHGKGQGTGTEAFF.

As DNA, the CDR3 is TGCGCCAGCAGCGTGACAACCAGCGGGGACAATGAGCAGTTCTTC. Residues: CASSVTTSGDNEQFF. The V gene is TRBV5-1, the J gene TRBJ2-1; 7 bases agree with TRBD2. The CDR3 is 15 residues long. V shed 4 bases, J shed 5 bases, and the junction held 9 bases outside the gene matches. Germline values: CDR1 SGHRS, CDR2 YFSETQ.

This clone has a single count. The V gene is TRBV19, the J gene TRBJ1-6, with D uncertain. Germline V gene sequence: CDR1 LNHDA, CDR2 SQIVND (reference sequence). The CDR3 spans 15 residues. V shed 6 bases and J shed 0 bases, with 9 bases lying between them. The CDR3 DNA is TGTGCCAGTAGGGAAACAAGCTCCTATAATTCACCCCTCCACTTT. Translated, it gives CASRETSSYNSPLHF.

The chain has TRBV5-8 and TRBJ1-2; TRBD1 matches 7 bases. Germline CDR1 and CDR2: SGHTS and YDEGEE. This CDR3 region has 13 residues. The J segment lost 2 bases and the V segment lost 4 bases, leaving 2 bases of the junction unmatched. CDR3 region: CASSGTANYGYTF. CDR3 in DNA: TGTGCCAGCAGCGGGACAGCCAACTATGGCTACACCTTC.

CDR3 in amino acids: CSVADSLGTDTQYF. CDR3 DNA sequence: TGCAGCGTAGCCGACAGCCTGGGGACAGATACGCAGTATTTT. The gene calls are TRBV29-1 and TRBJ2-3; the D gene is possibly TRBD1 (5 bases). In germline, CDR1 is SQVTM, CDR2 ANQGSEA. The CDR3 has 14 residues. The V and J ends lost 6 bases and 3 bases respectively, with 16 bases between them.

The CDR3 nucleotides are TGTGCCAGCAGTGACTTCCCAGGAAACTATGGCTACACCTTC. Its translation is CASSDFPGNYGYTF. This sequence joins TRBV6-4 and TRBJ1-2; no clear D gene. V gave up 1 base and J gave up 2 bases, with 8 bases separating them. The CDR3 is 14 amino acids. Germline CDR1 is MRHNA and CDR2 is SNTAGT.

The chain combines TRBV2 with TRBJ1-3; D is ambiguous. The CDR3 runs 14 residues. V shed 2 bases and J shed 0 bases, with 5 bases lying between them. Looked up from germline, CDR1 is SNHLY and CDR2 is FYNNEI. CDR3 DNA: TGTGCCAGCAGTGAAACAGTCTCTGGAAACACCATATATTTT. Protein product: CASSETVSGNTIYF. The full variable domain, rest sourced from reference TRBV2 and TRBJ1-3, is EPEVTQTPSHQVTQMGQEVILRCVPISNHLYFYWYRQILGQKVEFLVSFYNNEISEKSEIFDDQFSVERPDGSNFTLKIRSTKLEDSAMYFCASSETVSGNTIYFGEGSWLTVV.

The V call is TRBV5-5, the J call TRBJ2-7; possibly TRBD1 or TRBD2 for D (5 bases each). The germline V gene has CDR1 SGHKS and CDR2 YYEKEE (reference sequence). The CDR3 covers 14 residues. The germline V and J ends were trimmed by 4 bases and 3 bases, with 14 bases remaining between them. This CDR3 reads CASSDPGRIYEQYF. The DNA for the CDR3 is TGTGCCAGCAGCGACCCGGGACGGATCTACGAGCAGTACTTC.

A few counts support this clone. The chain carries TRBV4-2 and TRBJ2-1, with TRBD1 matching over 7 bases. V lost 0 bases and J lost 5; bases outside the gene matches: 4. Germline V gene lookup returns CDR1 LGHNA and CDR2 YNFKEQ. This CDR3 is built from 15 residues. The CDR3 coding sequence is TGTGCCAGCAGCCAAGACGGGACAGAAAACAATGAGCAGTTCTTC. This codes for CASSQDGTENNEQFF.

The chain recombines TRBV5-5 with TRBJ1-1; D gene ambiguous. Germline V gene data show CDR1 as SGHKS and CDR2 as YYEKEE (reference sequence). V lost 1 base and J lost 0, with 4 bases in between. The CDR3 consists of 13 residues. The CDR3 nucleotides read TGTGCCAGCAGCTTGATACTGAACACTGAAGCTTTCTTT. Translating gives CASSLILNTEAFF.

The genes are TRBV7-9 and TRBJ2-1; D might be TRBD2 (5 bases). CDR1 is SEHNR and CDR2 is FQNEAQ in the germline V gene (reference sequence). V lost 5 bases to trimming and J lost 4 bases, with 21 bases between them. CDR3 size: 17 residues. DNA of the CDR3: TGTGCCAGCAGCCCCCATCGTGCGGACTCGATATACAATGAGCAGTTCTTC. Protein product: CASSPHRADSIYNEQFF.

This clone was seen a handful of times. Here the CDR3 reads CAWWDRANEKLFF. The CDR3 nucleotides read TGTGCCTGGTGGGACAGGGCAAATGAAAAACTGTTTTTT. This rearrangement joins TRBV30 to TRBJ1-4; the match to TRBD1 covers 9 bases. V shed 5 bases and J 5 bases; nucleotides not matched to a gene: 3. The CDR3 runs 13 residues. Germline V gene lookup returns CDR1 GTSNPN and CDR2 SVGIG (reference sequence).

The CDR3 DNA follows: TGTGCCAGCAGCGTAGGGGGGAACACAGATACGCAGTATTTT. Translating gives CASSVGGNTDTQYF. V gene TRBV9 combines with J gene TRBJ2-3, with D possibly called TRBD1 or TRBD2 (5 bases each). This CDR3 is built from 14 residues. CDR1 and CDR2 (germline): SGDLS, YYNGEE. Deletions cut 0 bases from V and 2 bases from J, with 7 bases between.

This chain connects TRBV28 to TRBJ1-2; D is undetermined. Trimming stripped 2 bases from V and 8 bases from J, with 6 bases between. This CDR3 has 11 amino acids. Germline lookup yields CDR1 MDHEN and CDR2 SYDVKM. CDR3 in amino acids: CASSLNSGYTF. CDR3 DNA: TGTGCCAGCAGTTTAAATTCGGGCTACACCTTC.

The rearrangement joins TRBV6-1 to TRBJ2-2; no firm D call. Between the trimmed V and J ends, which lost 4 bases and 0 bases, there was a span of 6 bases. The CDR3 consists of 14 residues. The germline V gene has CDR1 MNHNS and CDR2 SASEGT. The chain's CDR3 is CASSALANTGELFF. The DNA of the CDR3 is TGTGCCAGCAGTGCGCTAGCGAACACCGGGGAGCTGTTTTTT.

The J gene is TRBJ2-1, the V gene TRBV11-2; 7 bases are shared with TRBD1. Germline V gene data show CDR1 as SGHAT and CDR2 as FQNNGV. The J segment lost 4 bases and the V segment lost 5 bases, leaving 14 bases of the junction unmatched. This CDR3 is built from 17 residues. The CDR3 DNA is TGTGCCAGCAGCCTTGAACTAAGGGACAGAATGTACAATGAGCAGTTCTTC. Protein: CASSLELRDRMYNEQFF.

The CDR3 is CASSLRGSSSNTGELFF. CDR3 coding DNA: TGTGCCAGCAGCTTAAGGGGTTCTAGTTCGAACACCGGGGAGCTGTTTTTT. The chain couples TRBV11-2 to TRBJ2-2; a weak D match, TRBD1 (5 bases). The V gene lost 2 bases and the J gene lost 0 bases, with 13 bases spanning the gap. Germline CDR1 and CDR2: SGHAT and FQNNGV. This CDR3 region has 17 residues.

This sequence joins TRBV28 and TRBJ1-3; D perhaps matches TRBD1 (5 bases). Trimming pared 6 bases from V and 0 bases from J, leaving 15 bases between. This CDR3 spans 16 amino acids. Germline assignment: CDR1 MDHEN and CDR2 SYDVKM. CDR3 region: CASRGDGLHSGNTIYF. The CDR3 region has the DNA TGTGCCAGCAGGGGGGACGGCCTACACTCTGGAAACACCATATATTTT.

This clone has just a few counts. V usage is TRBV2 and J usage is TRBJ2-7, with D perhaps TRBD2 (6 bases). This CDR3 is built from 12 residues. Germline CDR1 is SNHLY and CDR2 is FYNNEI. Between the trimmed V and J ends, which lost 6 bases and 4 bases, there was a span of 10 bases. Here the CDR3 reads CASRPLAYEQYF. Here the CDR3 DNA reads TGTGCCAGCAGACCTCTAGCGTACGAGCAGTACTTC.

The chain has TRBV7-3 and TRBJ2-2, with a weak D call TRBD2 (6 bases). This CDR3 contains 15 residues. V dropped 3 bases and J dropped 3 bases, with 11 bases sitting between them. The germline gives CDR1 SGHTA, CDR2 FQGTGA. CDR3 bases: TGTGCCAGCAGCTTGTACGGGGGTGACACCGGGGAGCTGTTTTTT. Its protein product is CASSLYGGDTGELFF.

The chain joins TRBV19 to TRBJ2-5, with D tentatively TRBD1 (6 bases). Germline V gene data show CDR1 as LNHDA and CDR2 as SQIVND (reference sequence). This CDR3 is 15 amino acids long. Deletions cut 5 bases from V and 1 base from J, with 14 bases between. CDR3 in amino acids: CASSAYGQLQETQYF. As DNA, the CDR3 is TGTGCCAGTAGTGCCTACGGACAGCTCCAAGAGACCCAGTACTTC.

This clone appeared a single time. The chain combines TRBV6-5 with TRBJ2-1; 7 bases align to TRBD1. J lost 14 bases, V lost 5 bases, and 9 bases had no gene match. Germline V gene data show CDR1 as MNHEY and CDR2 as SVGAGI. This CDR3 spans 12 amino acids. CDR3 amino acids: CASSLQTGREFF. DNA of the CDR3: TGTGCCAGCAGTCTTCAGACAGGGAGAGAGTTCTTC.

This clone was picked up one time. This sequence joins TRBV7-2 and TRBJ1-6; possible D gene TRBD1, 5 bases. The CDR3 runs 14 residues. Germline CDR1 SGHTA, CDR2 FQGNSA. V dropped 7 bases and J dropped 9 bases, with 16 bases sitting between them. The CDR3 sequence is CASTPGRVVSPLHF. CDR3 sequence (DNA): TGTGCCAGCACCCCGGGCAGGGTTGTTTCACCCCTCCACTTT.

The chain couples TRBV28 to TRBJ2-3; D not resolved. The germline V gene encodes CDR1 MDHEN and CDR2 SYDVKM. The CDR3 has 15 amino acids. V was cut by 4 bases and J by 1 base, with 12 bases left in between. The CDR3, as DNA: TGTGCCAGCAGTTGGGGTAAGAGCCGCACAGATACGCAGTATTTT. Translating it yields CASSWGKSRTDTQYF.

The chain links TRBV4-1 to TRBJ2-1; 9 nucleotides agree with TRBD2. Germline V gives CDR1 MGHRA, CDR2 YSYEKL. The CDR3 totals 17 residues. V was clipped by 3 bases and J by 3 bases; unmatched bases: 9. In DNA, the CDR3 is TGCGCCAGCAGCCAGGCTATAGCGGGAGTTGGCTACAATGAGCAGTTCTTC. This translates into CASSQAIAGVGYNEQFF.

The chain links TRBV27 to TRBJ2-2, with D unclear. CDR3 length: 16 amino acids. Trimming removed 2 bases at V and 9 bases at J, with 19 bases between. The germline V gene has CDR1 MNHEY and CDR2 SMNVEV (reference sequence). CDR3: CASSLTLSLSTRELFF. The CDR3 bases are TGTGCCAGCAGTTTAACCCTCTCCTTGAGTACCCGGGAGCTGTTTTTT.

The CDR3 sequence is CASSPNRAVEQYF. The CDR3 DNA is TGTGCCAGCTCACCAAACAGGGCAGTCGAGCAGTACTTC. This chain uses TRBV18 with TRBJ2-7; weak D call: TRBD1 (6 bases). V lost 2 bases and J 6 bases, leaving 11 bases between the germline ends. This CDR3 is built from 13 residues. The germline V gene encodes CDR1 KGHSH and CDR2 LQKENI.

The rearrangement uses TRBV19 and TRBJ2-5; D is perhaps TRBD1 (6 bases). The J call is doubtful: the DNA matches TRBJ2-7 better. Per the germline V gene, CDR1 is LNHDA and CDR2 is SQIVND (reference sequence). The CDR3 is 15 residues long. In DNA, the CDR3 is TGTGCCAGTAGTCTCCCCGACGGCAGGGGATCCGAGCAGTACTTC. Translated: CASSLPDGRGSEQYF.

The chain combines TRBV9 with TRBJ2-3; maybe TRBD1 (5 bases). Germline loops: CDR1 SGDLS, CDR2 YYNGEE. This CDR3 has 15 residues. Trimming shortened V by 4 bases and J by 5 bases, and 17 bases separated the two germline ends. The CDR3 DNA is TGTGCCAGCAGCCCCCGGCCAGGGAAAGAAGATACGCAGTATTTT. It is translated as CASSPRPGKEDTQYF.